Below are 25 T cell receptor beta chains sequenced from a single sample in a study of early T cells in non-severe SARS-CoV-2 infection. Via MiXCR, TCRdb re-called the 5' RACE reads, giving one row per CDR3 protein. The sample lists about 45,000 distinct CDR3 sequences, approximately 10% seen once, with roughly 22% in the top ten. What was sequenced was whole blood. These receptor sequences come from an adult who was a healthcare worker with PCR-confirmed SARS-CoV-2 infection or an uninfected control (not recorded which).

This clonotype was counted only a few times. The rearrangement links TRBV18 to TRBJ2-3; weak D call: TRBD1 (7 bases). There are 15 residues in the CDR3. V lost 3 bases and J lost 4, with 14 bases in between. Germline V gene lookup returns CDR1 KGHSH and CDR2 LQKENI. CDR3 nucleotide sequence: TGTGCCAGCTCACCGGCAGGGGGGACCGCAGATACGCAGTATTTT. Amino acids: CASSPAGGTADTQYF.

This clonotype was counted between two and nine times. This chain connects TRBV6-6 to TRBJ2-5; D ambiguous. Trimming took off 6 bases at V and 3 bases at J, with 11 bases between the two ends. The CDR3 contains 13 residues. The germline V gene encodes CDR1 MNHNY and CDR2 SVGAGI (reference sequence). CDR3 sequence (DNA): TGTGCCAGCAGACCCTGGCTAGAAGAGACCCAGTACTTC. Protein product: CASRPWLEETQYF.

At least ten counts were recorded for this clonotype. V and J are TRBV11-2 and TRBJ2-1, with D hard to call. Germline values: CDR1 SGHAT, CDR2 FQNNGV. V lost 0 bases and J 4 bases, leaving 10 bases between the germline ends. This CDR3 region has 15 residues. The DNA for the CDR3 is TGTGCCAGCAGCTTAGATCGGGCCCTATACAATGAGCAGTTCTTC. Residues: CASSLDRALYNEQFF. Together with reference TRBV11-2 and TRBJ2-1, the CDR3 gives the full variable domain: EAGVAQSPRYKIIEKRQSVAFWCNPISGHATLYWYQQILGQGPKLLIQFQNNGVVDDSQLPKDRFSAERLKGVDSTLKIQPAKLEDSAVYLCASSLDRALYNEQFFGPGTRLTVL.

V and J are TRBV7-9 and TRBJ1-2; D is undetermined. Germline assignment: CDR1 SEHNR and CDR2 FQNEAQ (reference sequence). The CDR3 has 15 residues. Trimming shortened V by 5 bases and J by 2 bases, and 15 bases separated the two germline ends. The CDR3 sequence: CASSASFLLNYGYTF. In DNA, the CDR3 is TGTGCCAGCAGCGCTAGCTTCCTGTTGAACTATGGCTACACCTTC.

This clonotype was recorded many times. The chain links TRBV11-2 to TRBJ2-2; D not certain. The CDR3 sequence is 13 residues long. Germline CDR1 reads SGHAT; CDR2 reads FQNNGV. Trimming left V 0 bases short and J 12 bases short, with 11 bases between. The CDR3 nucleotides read TGTGCCAGCAGCTTAGAGGTGGCGGCCAAGCTGTTTTTT. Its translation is CASSLEVAAKLFF.

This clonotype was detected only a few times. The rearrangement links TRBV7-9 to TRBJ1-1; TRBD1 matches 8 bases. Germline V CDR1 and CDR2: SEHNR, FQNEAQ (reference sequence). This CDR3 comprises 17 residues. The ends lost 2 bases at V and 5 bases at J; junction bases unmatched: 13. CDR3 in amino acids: CASSLRLVPGGATEAFF. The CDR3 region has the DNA TGTGCCAGCAGCTTACGGTTGGTACCAGGGGGCGCAACTGAAGCTTTCTTT.

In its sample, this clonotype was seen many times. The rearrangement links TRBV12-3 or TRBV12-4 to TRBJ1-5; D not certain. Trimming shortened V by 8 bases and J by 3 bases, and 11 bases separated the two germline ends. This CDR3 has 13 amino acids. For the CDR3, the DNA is TGTGCCAGCGGGATCGGGGTCAATCAGCCCCAGCATTTT. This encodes CASGIGVNQPQHF.

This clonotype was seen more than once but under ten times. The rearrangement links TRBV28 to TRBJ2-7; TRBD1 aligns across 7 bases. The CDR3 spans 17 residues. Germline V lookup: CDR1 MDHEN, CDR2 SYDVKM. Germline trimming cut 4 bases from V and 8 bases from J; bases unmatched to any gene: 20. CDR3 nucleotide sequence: TGTGCCAGCAGTTCACCCAAGATTACAGGGGACATTACGAAGCAGTACTTC. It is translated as CASSSPKITGDITKQYF.

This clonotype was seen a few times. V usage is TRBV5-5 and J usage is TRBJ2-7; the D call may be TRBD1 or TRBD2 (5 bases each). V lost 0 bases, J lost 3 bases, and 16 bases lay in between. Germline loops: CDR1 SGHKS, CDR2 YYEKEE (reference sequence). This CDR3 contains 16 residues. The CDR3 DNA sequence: TGTGCCAGCAGCTTGGATCTGGGGGTGAGCCACTACGAGCAGTACTTC. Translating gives CASSLDLGVSHYEQYF.

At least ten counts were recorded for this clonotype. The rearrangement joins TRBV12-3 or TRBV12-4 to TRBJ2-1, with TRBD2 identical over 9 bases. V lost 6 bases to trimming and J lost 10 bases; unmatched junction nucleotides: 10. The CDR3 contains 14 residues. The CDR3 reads CASRGPGTSQEQFF. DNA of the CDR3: TGTGCCAGCAGAGGCCCCGGGACTAGCCAGGAGCAGTTCTTC.

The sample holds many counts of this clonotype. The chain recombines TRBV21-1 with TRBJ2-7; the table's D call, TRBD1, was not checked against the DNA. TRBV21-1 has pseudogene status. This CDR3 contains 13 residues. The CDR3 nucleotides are TGTGCCAGCCATCCAGGCGAGGGGTACGAGCAGTACTTC. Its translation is CASHPGEGYEQYF.

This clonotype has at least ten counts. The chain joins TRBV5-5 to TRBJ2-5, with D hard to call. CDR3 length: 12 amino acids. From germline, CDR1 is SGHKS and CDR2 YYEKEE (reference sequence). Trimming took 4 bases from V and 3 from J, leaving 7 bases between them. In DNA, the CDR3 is TGTGCCAGCAGCCAAGAGGAAGAGACCCAGTACTTC. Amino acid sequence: CASSQEEETQYF.

The chain's CDR3 is CASSFLSGSTDTQYF. The CDR3 DNA reads TGTGCCAGCAGTTTTCTTAGCGGAAGCACAGATACGCAGTATTTT. The chain joins TRBV27 to TRBJ2-3; possible D gene TRBD2, 6 bases. There are 15 residues in the CDR3. V was shortened by 3 bases and J by 0 bases, with 10 bases between the two germline ends. Germline CDR1 and CDR2: MNHEY and SMNVEV (reference sequence).

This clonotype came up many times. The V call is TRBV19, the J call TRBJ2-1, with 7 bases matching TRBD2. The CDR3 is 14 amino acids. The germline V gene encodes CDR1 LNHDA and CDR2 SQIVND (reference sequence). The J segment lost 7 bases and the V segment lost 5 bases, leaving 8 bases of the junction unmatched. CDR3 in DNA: TGTGCCAGTAGTTGGGCGGGAGCCTCAAATGAGCAGTTCTTC. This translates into CASSWAGASNEQFF.

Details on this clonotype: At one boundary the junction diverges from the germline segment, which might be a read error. CDR3 amino acids: CVSSLGSSGIMDTQYF. The CDR3 DNA sequence: TGTGTCAGCAGCTTGGGGTCTAGCGGGATAATGGATACGCAGTATTTT. This rearrangement joins TRBV5-4 to TRBJ2-3; 9 nucleotides match TRBD2. Germline V gene data show CDR1 as SGHNT and CDR2 as YYREEE (reference sequence). The CDR3 runs 16 residues.

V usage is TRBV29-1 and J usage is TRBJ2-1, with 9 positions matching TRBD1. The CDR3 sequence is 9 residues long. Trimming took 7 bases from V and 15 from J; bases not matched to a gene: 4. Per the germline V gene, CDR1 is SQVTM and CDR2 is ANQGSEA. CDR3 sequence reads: CSAGQGSFF. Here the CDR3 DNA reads TGCAGCGCCGGACAGGGGTCGTTCTTC.

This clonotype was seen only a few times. The CDR3 protein is CASRPPGQDGGKLFF. The CDR3, as DNA: TGTGCCAGCAGGCCCCCGGGACAGGATGGTGGAAAACTGTTTTTT. The chain recombines TRBV12-3 or TRBV12-4 with TRBJ1-4, with 8 nucleotides matching TRBD1. The CDR3 consists of 15 residues. The ends lost 6 bases at V and 10 bases at J; junction bases unmatched: 13.

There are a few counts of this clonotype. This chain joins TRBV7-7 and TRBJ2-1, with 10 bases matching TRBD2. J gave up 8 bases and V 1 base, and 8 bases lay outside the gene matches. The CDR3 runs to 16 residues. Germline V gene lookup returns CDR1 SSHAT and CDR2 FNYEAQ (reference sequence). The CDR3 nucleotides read TGTGCCAGCAGCTTAGGGGTGGCTAGCGGGAGCGATGAGCAGTTCTTC. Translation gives CASSLGVASGSDEQFF.

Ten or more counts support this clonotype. CDR3 residues: CATSDGQGREAFF. The CDR3 nucleotides are TGTGCCACCAGTGACGGACAGGGGCGAGAAGCTTTCTTT. J is TRBJ1-1 and V is TRBV24-1; 9 positions agree with TRBD1. The V gene's germline CDR1 is KGHDR and CDR2 SFDVKD. The CDR3 is 13 amino acids. Germline trimming cut 4 bases from V and 8 bases from J; bases unmatched to any gene: 4.

The CDR3 DNA reads TGTGCCAGCAGTTTAGGCAGTCTTGAGACCCAGTACTTC. Amino acids: CASSLGSLETQYF. The chain has TRBV12-3 or TRBV12-4 and TRBJ2-5; D not certain. The CDR3 extends over 13 amino acids. The V end lost 1 base, the J end lost 5 bases, and 8 bases lay between the germline ends.

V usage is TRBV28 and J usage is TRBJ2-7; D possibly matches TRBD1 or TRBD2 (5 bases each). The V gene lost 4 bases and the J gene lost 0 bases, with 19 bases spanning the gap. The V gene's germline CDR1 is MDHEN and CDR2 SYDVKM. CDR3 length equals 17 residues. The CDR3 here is CASSYSIASGSSYEQYF. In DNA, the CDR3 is TGTGCCAGCAGTTACTCCATTGCGTCAGGGAGCTCCTACGAGCAGTACTTC. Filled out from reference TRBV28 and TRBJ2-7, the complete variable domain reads DVKVTQSSRYLVKRTGEKVFLECVQDMDHENMFWYRQDPGLGLRLIYFSYDVKMKEKGDIPEGYSVSREKKERFSLILESASTNQTSMYLCASSYSIASGSSYEQYFGPGTRLTVT.

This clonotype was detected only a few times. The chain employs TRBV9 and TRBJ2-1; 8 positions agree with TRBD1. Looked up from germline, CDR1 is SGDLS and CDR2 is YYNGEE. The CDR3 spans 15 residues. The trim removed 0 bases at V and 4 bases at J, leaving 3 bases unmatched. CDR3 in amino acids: CASSVGRDRYNEQFF. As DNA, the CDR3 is TGTGCCAGCAGCGTAGGGCGGGACAGGTACAATGAGCAGTTCTTC.

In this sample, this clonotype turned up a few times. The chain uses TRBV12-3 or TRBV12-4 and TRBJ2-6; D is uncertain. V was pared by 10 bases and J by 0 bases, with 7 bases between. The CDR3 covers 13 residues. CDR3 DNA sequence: TGTGCCACCTCAGCCTCTGGGGCCAACGTCCTGACTTTC. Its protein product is CATSASGANVLTF.

The CDR3 protein is CASSGQVQETQYF. CDR3 bases: TGTGCCAGCAGCGGACAGGTTCAAGAGACCCAGTACTTC. This chain links TRBV7-9 with TRBJ2-5, with 7 positions matching TRBD1. The CDR3 sequence is 13 residues long. J was trimmed by 2 bases and V by 5 bases; bases with no gene match: 2. Germline V gene sequence: CDR1 SEHNR, CDR2 FQNEAQ (reference sequence).

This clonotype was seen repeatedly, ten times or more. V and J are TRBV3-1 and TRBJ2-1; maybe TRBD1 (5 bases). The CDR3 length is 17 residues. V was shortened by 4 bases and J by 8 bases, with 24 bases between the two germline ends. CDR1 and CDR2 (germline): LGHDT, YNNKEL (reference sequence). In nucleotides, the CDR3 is TGTGCCAGCAGCCGTTGGGCAGGGTCATCGGTTTTGGATGAGCAGTTCTTC. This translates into CASSRWAGSSVLDEQFF.